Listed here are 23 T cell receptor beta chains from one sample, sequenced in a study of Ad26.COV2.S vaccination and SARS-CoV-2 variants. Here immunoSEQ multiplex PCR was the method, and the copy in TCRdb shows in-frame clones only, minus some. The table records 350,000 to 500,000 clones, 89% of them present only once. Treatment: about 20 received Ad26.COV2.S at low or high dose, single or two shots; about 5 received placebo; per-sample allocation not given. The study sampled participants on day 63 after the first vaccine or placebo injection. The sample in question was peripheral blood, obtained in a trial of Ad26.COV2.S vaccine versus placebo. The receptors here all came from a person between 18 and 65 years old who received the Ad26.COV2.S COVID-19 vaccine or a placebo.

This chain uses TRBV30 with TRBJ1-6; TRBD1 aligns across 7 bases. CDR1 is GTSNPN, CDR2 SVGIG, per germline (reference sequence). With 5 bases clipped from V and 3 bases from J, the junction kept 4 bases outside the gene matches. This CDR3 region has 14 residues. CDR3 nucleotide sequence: TGTGCCTGGGAACAGGGGTACTATAATTCACCCCTCCACTTT. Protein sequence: CAWEQGYYNSPLHF.

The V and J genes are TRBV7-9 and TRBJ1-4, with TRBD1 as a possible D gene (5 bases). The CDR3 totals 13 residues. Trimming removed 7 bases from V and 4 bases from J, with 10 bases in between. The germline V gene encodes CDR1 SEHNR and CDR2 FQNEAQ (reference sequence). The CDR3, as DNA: TGTGCCAGCACGGGGGACTTTAATGAAAAACTGTTTTTT. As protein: CASTGDFNEKLFF.

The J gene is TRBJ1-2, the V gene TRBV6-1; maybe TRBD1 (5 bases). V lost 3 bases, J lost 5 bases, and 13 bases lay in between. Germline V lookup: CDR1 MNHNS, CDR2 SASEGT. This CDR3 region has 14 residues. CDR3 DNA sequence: TGTGCCAGCAGTGAGGTGGGAAGGGGATATGGCTACACCTTC. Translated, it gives CASSEVGRGYGYTF.

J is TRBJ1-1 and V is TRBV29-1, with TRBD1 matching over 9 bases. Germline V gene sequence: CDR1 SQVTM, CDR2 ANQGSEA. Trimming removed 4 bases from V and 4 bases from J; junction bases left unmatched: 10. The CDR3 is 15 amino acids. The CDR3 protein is CSVVGQGTSSTEAFF. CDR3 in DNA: TGCAGCGTTGTGGGACAGGGTACTTCGAGCACTGAAGCTTTCTTT.

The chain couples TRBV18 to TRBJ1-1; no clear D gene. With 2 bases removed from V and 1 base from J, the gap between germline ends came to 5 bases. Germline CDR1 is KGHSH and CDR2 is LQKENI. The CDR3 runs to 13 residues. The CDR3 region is CASSPMENTEAFF. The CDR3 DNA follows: TGTGCCAGCTCACCAATGGAGAACACTGAAGCTTTCTTT.

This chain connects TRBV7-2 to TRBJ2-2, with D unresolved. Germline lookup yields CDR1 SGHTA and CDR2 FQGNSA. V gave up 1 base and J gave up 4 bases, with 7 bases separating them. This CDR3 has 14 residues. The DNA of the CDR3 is TGTGCCAGCAGCTTAGACATCAGCACCGGGGAGCTGTTTTTT. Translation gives CASSLDISTGELFF.

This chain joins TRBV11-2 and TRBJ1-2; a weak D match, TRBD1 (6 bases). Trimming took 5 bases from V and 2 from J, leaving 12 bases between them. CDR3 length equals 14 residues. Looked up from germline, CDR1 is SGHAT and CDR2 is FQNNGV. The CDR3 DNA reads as TGTGCCAGCAGCGGGGGGGGCAGGAACTATGGCTACACCTTC. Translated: CASSGGGRNYGYTF.

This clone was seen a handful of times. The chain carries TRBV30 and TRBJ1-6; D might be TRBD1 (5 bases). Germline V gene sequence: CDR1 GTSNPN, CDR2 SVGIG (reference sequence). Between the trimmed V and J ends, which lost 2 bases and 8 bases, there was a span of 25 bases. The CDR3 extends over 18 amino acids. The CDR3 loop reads CAWSPTVHMRIMDSPLHF. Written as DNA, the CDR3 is TGTGCCTGGAGTCCGACAGTTCATATGAGAATAATGGATTCACCCCTCCACTTT.

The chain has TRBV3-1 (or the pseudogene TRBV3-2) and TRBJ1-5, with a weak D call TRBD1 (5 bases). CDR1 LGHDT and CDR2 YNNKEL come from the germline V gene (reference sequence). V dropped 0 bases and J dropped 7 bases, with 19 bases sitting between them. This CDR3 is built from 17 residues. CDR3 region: CASSQDGIGARQQPQHF. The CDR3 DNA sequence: TGTGCCAGCAGCCAAGATGGGATCGGGGCGAGGCAACAGCCCCAGCATTTT.

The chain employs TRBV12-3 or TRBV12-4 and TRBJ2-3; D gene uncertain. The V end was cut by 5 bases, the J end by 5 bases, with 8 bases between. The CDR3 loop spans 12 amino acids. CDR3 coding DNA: TGTGCCAGCAGTCCCAATAGAGATACGCAGTATTTT. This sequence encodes CASSPNRDTQYF.

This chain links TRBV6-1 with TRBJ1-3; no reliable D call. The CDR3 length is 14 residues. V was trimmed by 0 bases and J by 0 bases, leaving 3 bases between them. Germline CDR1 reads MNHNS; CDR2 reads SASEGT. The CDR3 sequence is CASSEALSGNTIYF. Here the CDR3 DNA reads TGTGCCAGCAGTGAAGCCCTCTCTGGAAACACCATATATTTT.

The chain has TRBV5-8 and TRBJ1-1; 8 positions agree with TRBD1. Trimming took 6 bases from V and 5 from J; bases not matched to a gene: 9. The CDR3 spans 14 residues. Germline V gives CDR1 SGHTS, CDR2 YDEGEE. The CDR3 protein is CASNYGQGRTEAFF. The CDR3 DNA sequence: TGTGCCAGCAATTATGGACAGGGCCGTACTGAAGCTTTCTTT.

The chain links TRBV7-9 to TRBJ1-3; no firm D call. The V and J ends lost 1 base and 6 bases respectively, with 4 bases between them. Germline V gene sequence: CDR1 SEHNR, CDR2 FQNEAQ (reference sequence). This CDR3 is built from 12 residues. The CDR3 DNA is TGTGCCAGCAGCTTAGGGGAAAACACCATATATTTT. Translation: CASSLGENTIYF.

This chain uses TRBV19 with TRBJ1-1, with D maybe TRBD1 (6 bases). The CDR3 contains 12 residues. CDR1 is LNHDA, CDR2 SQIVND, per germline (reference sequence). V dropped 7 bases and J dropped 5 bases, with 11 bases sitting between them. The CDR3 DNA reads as TGTGCCAGTAATACAGGGCAGACTGAAGCTTTCTTT. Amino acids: CASNTGQTEAFF.

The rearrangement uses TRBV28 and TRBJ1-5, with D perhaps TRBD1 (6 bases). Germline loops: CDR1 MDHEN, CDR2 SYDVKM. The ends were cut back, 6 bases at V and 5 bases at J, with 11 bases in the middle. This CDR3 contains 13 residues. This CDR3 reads CASRGADYQPQHF. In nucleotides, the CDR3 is TGTGCCAGCAGGGGGGCAGATTATCAGCCCCAGCATTTT.

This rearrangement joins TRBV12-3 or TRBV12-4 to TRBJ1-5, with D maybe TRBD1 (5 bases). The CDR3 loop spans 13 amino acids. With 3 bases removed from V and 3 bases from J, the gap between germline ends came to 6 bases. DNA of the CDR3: TGTGCCAGCAGTTTGGGGGTCAATCAGCCCCAGCATTTT. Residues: CASSLGVNQPQHF.

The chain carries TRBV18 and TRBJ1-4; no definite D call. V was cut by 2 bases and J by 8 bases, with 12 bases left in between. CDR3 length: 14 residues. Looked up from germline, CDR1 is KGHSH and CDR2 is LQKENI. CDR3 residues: CASSPGRSGEKLFF. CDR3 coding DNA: TGTGCCAGCTCACCAGGCAGGTCGGGCGAAAAACTGTTTTTT.

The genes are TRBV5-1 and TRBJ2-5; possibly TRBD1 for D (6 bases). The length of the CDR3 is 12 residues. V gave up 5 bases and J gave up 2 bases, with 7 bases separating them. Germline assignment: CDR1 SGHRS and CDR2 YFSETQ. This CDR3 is CASSGQQETQYF. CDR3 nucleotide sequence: TGCGCCAGCAGTGGACAGCAAGAGACCCAGTACTTC.

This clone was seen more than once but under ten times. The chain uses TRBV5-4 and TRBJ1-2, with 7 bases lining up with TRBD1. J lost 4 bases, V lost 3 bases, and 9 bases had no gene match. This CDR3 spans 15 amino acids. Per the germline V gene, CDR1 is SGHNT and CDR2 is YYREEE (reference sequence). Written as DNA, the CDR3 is TGTGCCAGCAGCTCGACGACAGGGTTTCGCTATGGCTACACCTTC. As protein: CASSSTTGFRYGYTF.

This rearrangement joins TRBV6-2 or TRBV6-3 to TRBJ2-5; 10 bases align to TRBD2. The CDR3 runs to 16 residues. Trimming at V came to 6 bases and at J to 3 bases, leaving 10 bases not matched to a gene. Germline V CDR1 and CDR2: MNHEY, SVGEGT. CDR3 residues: CASSQPGTSEKETQYF. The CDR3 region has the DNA TGTGCCAGCAGCCAACCTGGGACTAGCGAGAAAGAGACCCAGTACTTC.

The CDR3 coding sequence is TGTGCCAGCTCACCAGGGGTACAGTACTCTAACTATGGCTACACCTTC. It encodes CASSPGVQYSNYGYTF. The V call is TRBV18, the J call TRBJ1-2; D unresolved. Germline CDR1 reads KGHSH; CDR2 reads LQKENI. CDR3 length equals 16 residues. The V gene lost 2 bases and the J gene lost 0 bases, with 13 bases spanning the gap.

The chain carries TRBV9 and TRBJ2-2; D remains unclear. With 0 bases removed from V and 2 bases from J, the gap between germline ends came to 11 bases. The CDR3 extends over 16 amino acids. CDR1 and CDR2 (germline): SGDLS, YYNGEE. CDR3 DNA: TGTGCCAGCAGCGTAGAGTTGCGACGAAACACCGGGGAGCTGTTTTTT. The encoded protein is CASSVELRRNTGELFF.

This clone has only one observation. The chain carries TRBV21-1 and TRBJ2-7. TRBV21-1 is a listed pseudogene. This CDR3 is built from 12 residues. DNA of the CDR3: TGTGCCAGCATAGGGAAGCTCTACGAGCAGTACGTC. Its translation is CASIGKLYEQYV.